The 7 T cell receptor beta chains below all came from one sample that was sequenced in a study of cytomegalovirus exposure and HLA in healthy donors. The PCR was carried out with 60 Vbeta primers and 13 Jbeta primers. Method: immunoSEQ multiplex PCR; TCRdb's copy keeps in-frame clones and lacks some. The sample has about 300,000 clones, 80% to 90% seen once; the top ten hold about 4%. The material sequenced was PBMCs. The receptors were gathered from a man in his forties in good health and CMV-seropositive.

This chain links TRBV13 with TRBJ2-4; TRBD2 matches at 8 bases. CDR1 is PRHDT and CDR2 is FYEKMQ in the germline V gene (reference sequence). This CDR3 is 16 amino acids long. V was pared by 2 bases and J by 7 bases, with 10 bases of the junction left unmatched. The CDR3 region is CASSLSLLAGWNIQYF. The CDR3 DNA sequence: TGTGCCAGCAGCTTATCCCTTTTAGCGGGGTGGAACATTCAGTACTTC.

J is TRBJ1-2 and V is TRBV28, with TRBD1 identical over 7 bases. The germline CDR1 and CDR2 sequences are MDHEN and SYDVKM. The junction had 4 bases not matched to a gene; V was cut back by 2 bases and J by 7 bases. The CDR3 length is 13 residues. The CDR3 DNA sequence: TGTGCCAGCAGTTTAGGGCAGGGGGTTGGCTACACCTTC. It is translated as CASSLGQGVGYTF.

Here the CDR3 reads CASSLTSGRPGELFF. For the CDR3, the DNA is TGCGCCAGCAGCCTGACTAGCGGGAGGCCCGGGGAGCTGTTTTTT. This chain links TRBV4-1 with TRBJ2-2, with 13 bases fitting TRBD2. The ends lost 4 bases at V and 6 bases at J; junction bases unmatched: 2. Per germline, CDR1 MGHRA and CDR2 YSYEKL. CDR3 size: 15 residues.

V usage is TRBV5-8 and J usage is TRBJ1-5; TRBD1 is a possible D gene (6 bases). V lost 0 bases and J 0 bases, leaving 10 bases between the germline ends. The CDR3 totals 16 residues. Germline CDR1 SGHTS, CDR2 YDEGEE. CDR3 protein: CASSLGTAYSNQPQHF. The DNA of the CDR3 is TGTGCCAGCAGCTTGGGGACAGCTTATAGCAATCAGCCCCAGCATTTT.

This chain connects TRBV19 to TRBJ2-5; TRBD2 aligns across 12 bases. This CDR3 contains 16 residues. Germline lookup yields CDR1 LNHDA and CDR2 SQIVND (reference sequence). The ends lost 5 bases at V and 7 bases at J; junction bases unmatched: 11. This CDR3 is CASSPRLAGVVWTQYF. CDR3 DNA: TGTGCCAGTAGTCCCCGACTAGCGGGAGTTGTGTGGACCCAGTACTTC.

The chain is built from TRBV13 and TRBJ2-5, with 8 nucleotides matching TRBD1. The germline gives CDR1 PRHDT, CDR2 FYEKMQ (reference sequence). CDR3 length: 16 amino acids. V lost 4 bases and J lost 2; bases outside the gene matches: 9. The CDR3 sequence: CASSSRTGKEQETQYF. The CDR3, as DNA: TGTGCCAGCAGCTCCCGGACAGGGAAGGAGCAAGAGACCCAGTACTTC.

The rearrangement links TRBV14 to TRBJ2-7; 13 bases map to TRBD2. V lost 5 bases and J lost 1; bases outside the gene matches: 8. The CDR3 is 17 amino acids. The V gene's germline CDR1 is SGHDN and CDR2 FVKESK. The CDR3 DNA reads TGTGCCAGCAGCAAGGGAACTAGCGGGAGGGCATCCTACGAGCAGTACTTC. Its protein product is CASSKGTSGRASYEQYF.